A single sample gave rise to the 4 T cell receptor beta chains below, sequenced in a study of shared clonotypes between healthy human individuals. Profiled with immunoSEQ multiplex PCR; TCRdb holds only in-frame clones, not every one. The sample includes over 1.5 million clones, under 99% of them seen just once. The sequencing sample was made of naive CD4+ T cells sorted from blood. The sample's subset: CD45RA+ positively selected. These receptors were obtained from a man aged 25-45 years in good health.

The chain has TRBV18 and TRBJ2-1; possibly TRBD1 for D (5 bases). Germline lookup yields CDR1 KGHSH and CDR2 LQKENI. This CDR3 has 15 residues. Deletions cut 1 base from V and 3 bases from J, with 10 bases between. This CDR3 reads CASSPLETDYNEQFF. The DNA of the CDR3 is TGTGCCAGCTCACCACTAGAGACAGACTACAATGAGCAGTTCTTC.

This chain's CDR3 is CASSLDLTQKQFF. The DNA of the CDR3 is TGTGCCAGTAGCCTGGACTTGACTCAAAAGCAGTTCTTC. V usage is TRBV19 and J usage is TRBJ2-1; weak D call: TRBD2 (5 bases). V dropped 6 bases and J dropped 11 bases, with 17 bases sitting between them. The germline V gene has CDR1 LNHDA and CDR2 SQIVND (reference sequence). The CDR3 is 13 amino acids.

The CDR3 sequence: CASSLRTEQETQYF. The CDR3 DNA follows: TGTGCCAGCAGCTTGCGGACAGAACAAGAGACCCAGTACTTC. This rearrangement joins TRBV5-5 to TRBJ2-5; D perhaps matches TRBD1 (6 bases). V lost 1 base and J lost 2, with 9 bases in between. The CDR3 consists of 14 residues. In germline, CDR1 is SGHKS, CDR2 YYEKEE (reference sequence).

CDR3 coding DNA: TGCGCCAGCAGCTTGGTACCTTCTTACAATGAGCAGTTCTTC. This sequence encodes CASSLVPSYNEQFF. This chain uses TRBV5-1 with TRBJ2-1; D unclear. Per the germline V gene, CDR1 is SGHRS and CDR2 is YFSETQ. The CDR3 totals 14 residues. V lost 0 bases to trimming and J lost 4 bases, with 8 bases between them.